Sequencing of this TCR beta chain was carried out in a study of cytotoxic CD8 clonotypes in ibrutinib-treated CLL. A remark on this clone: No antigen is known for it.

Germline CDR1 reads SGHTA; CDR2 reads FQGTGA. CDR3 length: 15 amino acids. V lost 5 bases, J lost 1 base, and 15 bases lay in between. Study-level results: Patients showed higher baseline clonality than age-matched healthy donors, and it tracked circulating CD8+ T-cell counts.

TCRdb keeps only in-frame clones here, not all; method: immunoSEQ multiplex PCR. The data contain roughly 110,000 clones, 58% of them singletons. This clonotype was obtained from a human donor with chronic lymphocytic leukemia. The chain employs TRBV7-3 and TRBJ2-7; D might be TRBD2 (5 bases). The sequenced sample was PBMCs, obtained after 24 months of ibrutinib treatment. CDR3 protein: CASSPGIGNSYEQYF. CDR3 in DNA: TGTGCCAGCAGCCCGGGGATCGGGAATTCCTACGAGCAGTACTTC.